These 9 T cell receptor beta chains share one sample of origin, sequenced in a study of cytomegalovirus exposure and HLA in healthy donors. TCRdb's table, derived via immunoSEQ multiplex PCR, lists solely in-frame clones and lacks some. The sample holds 150,000 or so clones; approximately 86% are singletons and the top ten take approximately 20%. Sequenced input: PBMCs. Source of these receptors: a man between 18 and 35 years old in good health and CMV-seropositive.

V and J are TRBV4-3 and TRBJ1-3; D perhaps matches TRBD1 (6 bases). The germline V gene has CDR1 LGHNA and CDR2 YSLEER. This CDR3 has 17 amino acids. The germline V and J ends were trimmed by 1 base and 2 bases, with 15 bases remaining between them. In DNA, the CDR3 is TGCGCCAGCAGCCAAGGGAAGCGGGGGCAGGCTGGAAACACCATATATTTT. This translates into CASSQGKRGQAGNTIYF.

This clone is a singleton in its sample. The sample contains more than one DNA sequence encoding this CDR3. J is TRBJ2-5 and V is TRBV7-2; 7 positions agree with TRBD2. Germline V lookup: CDR1 SGHTA, CDR2 FQGNSA. Trimming cost V 0 bases and J 5 bases; bases outside gene matches: 3. The CDR3 is 14 residues long. The CDR3 nucleotides read TGTGCCAGCAGCTTAGCCGGGGGAGGGGAGACCCAGTACTTC. Residues: CASSLAGGGETQYF.

The chain couples TRBV27 to TRBJ1-1, with 7 bases identical to TRBD1. Germline V CDR1 and CDR2: MNHEY, SMNVEV (reference sequence). J was trimmed by 4 bases and V by 3 bases; bases with no gene match: 5. The CDR3 contains 14 residues. CDR3 sequence reads: CASSFPGQPTEAFF. CDR3 coding DNA: TGTGCCAGCAGTTTCCCGGGACAGCCCACTGAAGCTTTCTTT.

The V call is TRBV5-4, the J call TRBJ1-2; D is possibly TRBD1 (6 bases). V was clipped by 2 bases and J by 3 bases, with 23 bases between them. Per the germline V gene, CDR1 is SGHNT and CDR2 is YYREEE (reference sequence). The CDR3 totals 18 residues. This CDR3 reads CASSLGGILTEDHYGYTF. The DNA for the CDR3 is TGTGCCAGCAGCTTAGGGGGTATTTTAACCGAAGACCACTATGGCTACACCTTC.

V usage is TRBV6-5 and J usage is TRBJ2-1; no clear D. Germline V lookup: CDR1 MNHEY, CDR2 SVGAGI. The CDR3 extends over 13 amino acids. Trimming cost V 3 bases and J 4 bases, with 7 bases left between them. The CDR3 reads CASSYGQYNEQFF. In DNA, the CDR3 is TGTGCCAGCAGTTATGGGCAGTACAATGAGCAGTTCTTC.

The chain uses TRBV6-5 and TRBJ1-4; D is perhaps TRBD1 (5 bases). Germline values: CDR1 MNHEY, CDR2 SVGAGI. The CDR3 consists of 14 residues. The V end lost 3 bases, the J end lost 11 bases, and 16 bases lay between the germline ends. CDR3 protein: CASSYGQGVAKLFF. CDR3 DNA: TGTGCCAGCAGTTATGGACAAGGGGTAGCTAAACTGTTTTTT.

The chain carries TRBV5-1 and TRBJ2-7; D may be TRBD2 (6 bases). Trimming removed 4 bases from V and 0 bases from J, with 17 bases in between. The CDR3 runs 16 residues. Germline V gene data show CDR1 as SGHRS and CDR2 as YFSETQ. The CDR3 loop is CASSPEGSWGSYEQYF. The CDR3 coding sequence is TGCGCCAGCAGCCCGGAGGGCTCATGGGGCTCCTACGAGCAGTACTTC.

The rearrangement joins TRBV5-4 to TRBJ2-1; 10 nucleotides match TRBD1. The CDR3 sequence is 14 residues long. Germline V gives CDR1 SGHNT, CDR2 YYREEE (reference sequence). Trimming took 0 bases from V and 8 from J; bases not matched to a gene: 2. The CDR3 DNA sequence: TGTGCCAGCAGCTTGGCTGGGACAGGGGATGAGCAGTTCTTC. Encoded protein: CASSLAGTGDEQFF.

The chain joins TRBV9 to TRBJ2-1; TRBD2 agrees at 7 bases. The germline V gene encodes CDR1 SGDLS and CDR2 YYNGEE. This CDR3 is 14 amino acids long. Losses at the gene ends were 0 bases for V and 7 bases for J; bases not matched to a gene: 4. The DNA for the CDR3 is TGTGCCAGCAGCGTAGAAGGCGGGGGTAATGAGCAGTTCTTC. It encodes CASSVEGGGNEQFF.